A single sample is the source of the 5 T cell receptor beta chains below, sequenced in a study of T cells after yellow fever vaccination. TCRdb independently ran MiXCR on the 5' RACE reads; one entry per CDR3 protein. Among more than 95,000 distinct CDR3 sequences listed, roughly 8.2% were seen once. The sample here was CD8+ T cells sorted from PBMCs, taken on the day of the yellow fever booster vaccination. The receptors here all came from a man in his late teens or twenties who received the YFV17D yellow fever vaccine.

This clonotype appeared a few times. The V call is TRBV27, the J call TRBJ2-3; 7 bases are a match to TRBD1. Germline V gives CDR1 MNHEY, CDR2 SMNVEV (reference sequence). The CDR3 runs to 15 residues. V gave up 6 bases and J gave up 0 bases; unmatched junction bases: 6. In DNA, the CDR3 is TGTGCCAGCAGCCCCCGGACAGGAAGCACAGATACGCAGTATTTT. This encodes CASSPRTGSTDTQYF.

The J gene is TRBJ1-1, the V gene TRBV20-1, with TRBD1 matching 7 bases. The CDR3 is made up of 13 amino acids. Unmatched junction bases numbered 8, after V lost 6 bases and J lost 4 bases. The germline V gene has CDR1 DFQATT and CDR2 SNEGSKA (reference sequence). CDR3 sequence: CSATTGEATEAFF. CDR3 DNA: TGCAGTGCCACCACAGGGGAGGCCACTGAAGCTTTCTTT.

V usage is TRBV5-1 and J usage is TRBJ2-7; D ambiguous. Trimming removed 0 bases at V and 3 bases at J, with 7 bases between. The CDR3 totals 13 residues. CDR1 SGHRS and CDR2 YFSETQ come from the germline V gene. Here the CDR3 DNA reads TGCGCCAGCAGCTTGGGGGCAGACTACGAGCAGTACGTC. Translating gives CASSLGADYEQYV.

The table lists this clonotype with many counts. This chain uses TRBV14 with TRBJ1-1; 8 positions agree with TRBD1. The J segment lost 1 base and the V segment lost 5 bases, leaving 15 bases of the junction unmatched. The CDR3 is 18 amino acids. Germline V gives CDR1 SGHDN, CDR2 FVKESK. The CDR3 spells CASSTRTGTMLSNTEAFF. The CDR3 DNA follows: TGTGCCAGCAGCACCCGGACAGGGACCATGCTCTCGAACACTGAAGCTTTCTTT.

This chain uses TRBV7-3 with TRBJ2-1; TRBD1 might be the D (6 bases). Germline CDR1 is SGHTA and CDR2 is FQGTGA. The CDR3 is 16 residues long. With 5 bases removed from V and 0 bases from J, the gap between germline ends came to 14 bases. CDR3 sequence reads: CASSQDGGASYNEQFF. The CDR3 nucleotides read TGTGCCAGCAGCCAGGATGGGGGCGCCTCCTACAATGAGCAGTTCTTC. Variable domain in full (rest from reference TRBV7-3 and TRBJ2-1): GAGVSQTPSNKVTEKGKYVELRCDPISGHTALYWYRQSLGQGPEFLIYFQGTGAADDSGLPNDRFFAVRPEGSVSTLKIQRTERGDSAVYLCASSQDGGASYNEQFFGPGTRLTVL.